Listed below are T cell receptor beta chains from one sample, sequenced in a study of cytomegalovirus exposure and HLA in healthy donors. The table came from immunoSEQ multiplex PCR; TCRdb's copy has only in-frame clones and leaves some out. The data contain around 150,000 clones, about 82% of them singletons. The sample consisted of PBMCs. Receptor source: a female donor in good health and CMV-seropositive. The CDR3 runs from the conserved cysteine through the conserved F or W. The order of the fields is V gene, CDR3 length, D gene, J gene, clone size, CDR3 DNA, CDR3 protein. A D gene is named only where the DNA matches it firmly. Clone size is not always given. Where it is, it says once, few, many or a class for expanded clones.

TRBV9	15	.	TRBJ1-4	.	TGTGCCAGCAGCGTAGGGCTTACAACTAATGAAAAACTGTTTTTT	CASSVGLTTNEKLFF
TRBV4-2	15	TRBD2	TRBJ2-3	.	TGTGCCAGCAGCCAGGGACTAGCGAGCACAGATACGCAGTATTTT	CASSQGLASTDTQYF
TRBV19	13	.	TRBJ2-1	.	TGTGCCAGTAGTATAAGTTCAGGGAATGAGCAGTTCTTC	CASSISSGNEQFF
TRBV29-1	15	.	TRBJ2-5	once	TGCAGCGTTGAACCCCTAGCACCGTACCAAGAGACCCAGTACTTC	CSVEPLAPYQETQYF
TRBV6-1	12	.	TRBJ2-5	.	TGTGCCAGCAGTGTTGGGGCTGGGACCCAGTACTTC	CASSVGAGTQYF
TRBV5-4	14	.	TRBJ1-5	.	TGTGCCAGCAGCCCCGGAGGGAGCAATCAGCCCCAGCATTTT	CASSPGGSNQPQHF
TRBV9	15	TRBD2	TRBJ2-1	few	TGTGCCAGCAGCGCAAGCGGGGGGGCTTACAATGAGCAGTTCTTC	CASSASGGAYNEQFF
TRBV4-1	16	TRBD1	TRBJ2-3	.	TGCGCCAGCAGCCAAGGGGGCAGGGGGCGAACAGATACGCAGTATTTT	CASSQGGRGRTDTQYF
TRBV7-6	16	TRBD2	TRBJ2-1	.	TGTGCCAGCAGCTTAGTGTTGCTAGCGGGGGACAATGAGCAGTTCTTC	CASSLVLLAGDNEQFF
TRBV4-2	15	.	TRBJ2-7	.	TGTGCCAGCAGCCAAGGGGCTAGCCGCTCCTACGAGCAGTACTTC	CASSQGASRSYEQYF
TRBV2	16	TRBD2	TRBJ2-2	.	TGTGCCAGCAGTGAACGGACTAGCGGGGATCCCGGGGAGCTGTTTTTT	CASSERTSGDPGELFF
TRBV6-5	12	.	TRBJ2-1	.	TGTGCCAGCAGTTATAGTGTCAATGAGCAGTTCTTC	CASSYSVNEQFF
TRBV5-4	15	.	TRBJ2-6	.	TGTGCCAGCAGCCCCGGAGGCTCTGGGGCCAACGTCCTGACTTTC	CASSPGGSGANVLTF
TRBV7-9	10	.	TRBJ1-1	.	TGCGCCGGGGGGGGTACTGAAGCTTTCTTT	CAGGGTEAFF
TRBV7-9	16	TRBD1	TRBJ1-2	.	TGTGCCAGCGGCTCGACAGGGCAAGTCCCAGGGTATGGCTACACCTTC	CASGSTGQVPGYGYTF
TRBV5-1	16	TRBD1	TRBJ1-2	.	TGCGCCAGCAGCTTGGTTCCGGGACAGTACTCCTATGGCTACACCTTC	CASSLVPGQYSYGYTF
TRBV5-6	14	.	TRBJ1-1	.	TGTGCCAGCAGCTTGTCAGGGTTGAACACTGAAGCTTTCTTT	CASSLSGLNTEAFF
TRBV25-1	16	.	TRBJ2-1	.	TGTGCCAGCAGTGAACAGGACAGTTCCCCGTTCTATGAGCAGTTCTTC	CASSEQDSSPFYEQFF
TRBV9	14	.	TRBJ1-6	.	TGTGCCAGCAGCGAGGGGGTCTATAATTCACCCCTCCACTTT	CASSEGVYNSPLHF
TRBV28	16	TRBD2	TRBJ2-1	.	TGTGCCAGCAGATCTAGCGGGTCTACTCTGGGCAATGAGCAGTTCTTC	CASRSSGSTLGNEQFF
TRBV30	13	.	TRBJ1-4	.	TGTGCCTGGAGTGTCCGGAGGGGTGAAAAACTGTTTTTT	CAWSVRRGEKLFF
TRBV30	14	TRBD1	TRBJ1-5	.	TGTGCCTGGAGATTAAAAGGGGGCCATCAGCCCCAGCATTTT	CAWRLKGGHQPQHF
TRBV5-1	14	.	TRBJ2-5	once	TGCGCCAGCAGCCCAATGACGGGAGAAGAGACCCAGTACTTC	CASSPMTGEETQYF
TRBV28	15	TRBD1	TRBJ1-4	.	TGTGCCAGCAGTTATGACAGGGCCGCTAATGAAAAACTGTTTTTT	CASSYDRAANEKLFF
TRBV28	13	.	TRBJ2-7	.	TGTGCCAGCATTGCCCGGGGGACCTACGAGCAGTACTTC	CASIARGTYEQYF
TRBV28	14	.	TRBJ2-7	.	TGTGCCAGCTTCCGGGGGTCTACTCTCTCCGAGCAGTACTTC	CASFRGSTLSEQYF
TRBV9	18	TRBD2	TRBJ2-5	once	TGTGCCAGCAGCGTTACTAGCGGGGGCCGTCTTCTCCAAGAGACCCAGTACTTC	CASSVTSGGRLLQETQYF
TRBV27	13	TRBD1	TRBJ2-1	.	TGTGCCAGCTGTAGGACAGGGACATCTGAGCAGTTCTTC	CASCRTGTSEQFF
TRBV11-2	15	.	TRBJ2-7	.	TGTGCCAGCAGCTTGGCGGGAACGATCTACTACGAGCAGTACTTC	CASSLAGTIYYEQYF
TRBV10-3	13	TRBD1	TRBJ1-1	.	TGTGCCATCAGCCTCGGACAGGACACTGAAGCTTTCTTT	CAISLGQDTEAFF
TRBV2	14	TRBD2	TRBJ2-3	.	TGTGCCAGCAGGTCCGGGGGGGCGACAGATACGCAGTATTTT	CASRSGGATDTQYF
TRBV4-1	15	.	TRBJ2-7	.	TGCGCCAGCAGCCCTACCCCGGACAGCAGCTACGAGCAGTACTTC	CASSPTPDSSYEQYF
TRBV7-2	16	TRBD1	TRBJ1-1	.	TGTGCCAGCAGCTTGTTGGGGACAGGGTTGAACACTGAAGCTTTCTTT	CASSLLGTGLNTEAFF